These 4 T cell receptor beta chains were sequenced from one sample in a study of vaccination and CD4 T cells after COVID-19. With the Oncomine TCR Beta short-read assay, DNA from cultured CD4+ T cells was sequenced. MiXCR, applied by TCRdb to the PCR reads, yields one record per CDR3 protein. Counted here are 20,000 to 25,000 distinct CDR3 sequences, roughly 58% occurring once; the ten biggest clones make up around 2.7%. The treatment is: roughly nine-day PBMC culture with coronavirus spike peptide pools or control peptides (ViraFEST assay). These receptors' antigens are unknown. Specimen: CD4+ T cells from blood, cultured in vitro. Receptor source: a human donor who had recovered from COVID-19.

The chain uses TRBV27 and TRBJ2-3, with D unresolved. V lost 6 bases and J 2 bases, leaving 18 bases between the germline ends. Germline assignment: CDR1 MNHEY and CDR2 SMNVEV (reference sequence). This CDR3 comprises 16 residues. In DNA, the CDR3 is TGTGCCAGCAGCCCCGGTGCCAACCACGACACAGATACGCAGTATTTT. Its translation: CASSPGANHDTDTQYF.

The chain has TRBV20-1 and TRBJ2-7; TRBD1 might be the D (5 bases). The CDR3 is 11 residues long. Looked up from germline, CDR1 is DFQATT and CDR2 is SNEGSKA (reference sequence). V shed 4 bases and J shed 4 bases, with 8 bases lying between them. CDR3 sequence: CSAKRGYEQYF. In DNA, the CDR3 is TGCAGTGCTAAAAGGGGTTACGAGCAGTACTTC.

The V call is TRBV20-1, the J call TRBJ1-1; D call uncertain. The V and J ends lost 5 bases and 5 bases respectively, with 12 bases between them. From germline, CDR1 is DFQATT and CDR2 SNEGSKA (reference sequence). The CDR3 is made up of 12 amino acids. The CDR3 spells CSAFSLGTEAFF. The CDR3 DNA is TGCAGTGCTTTTTCTCTAGGGACTGAAGCTTTCTTT.

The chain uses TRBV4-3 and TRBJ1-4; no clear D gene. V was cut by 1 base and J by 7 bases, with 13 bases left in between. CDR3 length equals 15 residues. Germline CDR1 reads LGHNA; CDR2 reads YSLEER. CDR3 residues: CASSQAGEGSEKLFF. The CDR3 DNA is TGCGCCAGCAGCCAAGCCGGGGAAGGGAGTGAAAAACTGTTTTTT.